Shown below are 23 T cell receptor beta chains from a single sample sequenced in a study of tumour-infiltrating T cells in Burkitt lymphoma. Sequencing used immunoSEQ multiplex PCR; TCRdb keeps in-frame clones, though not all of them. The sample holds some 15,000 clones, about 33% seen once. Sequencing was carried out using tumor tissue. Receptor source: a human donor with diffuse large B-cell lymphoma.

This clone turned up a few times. DNA for the CDR3: TGTGCCAGCAGCCAGACAGACTCTGGAAACACCATATATTTT. It codes for CASSQTDSGNTIYF. This chain joins TRBV7-9 and TRBJ1-3; a weak D match, TRBD1 (5 bases). Trimming cost V 5 bases and J 0 bases, with 8 bases left between them. Germline V gene data show CDR1 as SEHNR and CDR2 as FQNEAQ (reference sequence). CDR3 length equals 14 residues. Based on the CDR3 plus reference TRBV7-9 and TRBJ1-3, the full variable domain is DTGVSQNPRHKITKRGQNVTFRCDPISEHNRLYWYRQTLGQGPEFLTYFQNEAQLEKSRLLSDRFSAERPKGSFSTLEIQRTEQGDSAMYLCASSQTDSGNTIYFGEGSWLTVV.

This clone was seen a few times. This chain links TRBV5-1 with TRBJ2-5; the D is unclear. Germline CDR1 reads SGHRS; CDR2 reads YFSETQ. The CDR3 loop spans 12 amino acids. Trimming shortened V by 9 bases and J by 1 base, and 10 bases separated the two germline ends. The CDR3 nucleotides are TGCGCCACCAGAGAAACCCAAGAGACCCAGTACTTC. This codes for CATRETQETQYF.

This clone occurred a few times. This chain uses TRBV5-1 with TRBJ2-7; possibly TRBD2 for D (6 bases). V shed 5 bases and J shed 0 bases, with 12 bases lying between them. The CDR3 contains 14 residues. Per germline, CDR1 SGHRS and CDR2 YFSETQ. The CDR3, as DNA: TGCGCCAGCAGTTTAGCGGATCCCTCCTACGAGCAGTACTTC. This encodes CASSLADPSYEQYF. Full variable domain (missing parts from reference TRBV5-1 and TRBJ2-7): KAGVTQTPRYLIKTRGQQVTLSCSPISGHRSVSWYQQTPGQGLQFLFEYFSETQRNKGNFPGRFSGRQFSNSRSEMNVSTLELGDSALYLCASSLADPSYEQYFGPGTRLTVT.

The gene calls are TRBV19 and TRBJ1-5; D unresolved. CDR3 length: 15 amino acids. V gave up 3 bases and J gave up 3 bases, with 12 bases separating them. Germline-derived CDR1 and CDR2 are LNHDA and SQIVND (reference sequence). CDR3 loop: CASSMVSTTNQPQHF. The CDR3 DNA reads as TGTGCCAGTAGTATGGTCAGTACCACCAATCAGCCCCAGCATTTT.

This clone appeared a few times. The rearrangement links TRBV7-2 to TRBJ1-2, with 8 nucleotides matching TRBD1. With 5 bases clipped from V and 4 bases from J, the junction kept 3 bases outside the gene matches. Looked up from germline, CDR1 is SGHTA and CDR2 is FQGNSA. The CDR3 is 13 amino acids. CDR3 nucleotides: TGTGCCAGCAGCCCCGGGACAGGCTATGGCTACACCTTC. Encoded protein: CASSPGTGYGYTF.

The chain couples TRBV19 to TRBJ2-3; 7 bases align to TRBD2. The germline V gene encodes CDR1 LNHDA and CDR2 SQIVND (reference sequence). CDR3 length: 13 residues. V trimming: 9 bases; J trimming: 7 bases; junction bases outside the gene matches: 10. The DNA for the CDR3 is TGTGCCAGCGGCGGGAGTAGTTCGAATACGCAGTATTTT. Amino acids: CASGGSSSNTQYF.

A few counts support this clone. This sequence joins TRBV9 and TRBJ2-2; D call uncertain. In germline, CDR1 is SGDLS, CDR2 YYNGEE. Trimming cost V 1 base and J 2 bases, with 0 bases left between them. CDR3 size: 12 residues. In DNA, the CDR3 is TGTGCCAGCAGCGTAAACACCGGGGAGCTGTTTTTT. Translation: CASSVNTGELFF.

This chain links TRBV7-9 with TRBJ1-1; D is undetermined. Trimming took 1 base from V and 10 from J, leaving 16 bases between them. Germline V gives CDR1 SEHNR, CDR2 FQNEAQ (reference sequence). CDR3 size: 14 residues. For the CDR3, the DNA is TGTGCCAGCAGCTTAGACGTTTTCGGGGTAGGAGCTTTCTTT. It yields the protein CASSLDVFGVGAFF.

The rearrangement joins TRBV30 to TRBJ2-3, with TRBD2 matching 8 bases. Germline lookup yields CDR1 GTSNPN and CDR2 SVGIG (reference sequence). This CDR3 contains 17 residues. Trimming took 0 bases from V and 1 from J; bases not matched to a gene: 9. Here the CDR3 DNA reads TGTGCCTGGAGTGTCCCTCGCCTAGCGGGCGGCACAGATACGCAGTATTTT. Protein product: CAWSVPRLAGGTDTQYF.

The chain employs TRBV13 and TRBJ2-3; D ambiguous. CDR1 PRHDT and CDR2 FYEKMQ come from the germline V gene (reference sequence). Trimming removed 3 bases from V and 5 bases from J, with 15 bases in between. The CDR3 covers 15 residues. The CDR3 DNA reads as TGTGCCAGCAGCTTCAGAGACCCCCCCTTAGATACGCAGTATTTT. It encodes CASSFRDPPLDTQYF.

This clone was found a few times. CDR3 nucleotides: TGCAGCGTTGCCGACGGGACAGGGAAGGAAAAACTGTTTTTT. It yields the protein CSVADGTGKEKLFF. The chain links TRBV29-1 to TRBJ1-4; 9 bases map to TRBD1. V shed 4 bases, J shed 8 bases, and the junction held 8 bases outside the gene matches. CDR3 length: 14 residues. Germline V gene data show CDR1 as SQVTM and CDR2 as ANQGSEA.

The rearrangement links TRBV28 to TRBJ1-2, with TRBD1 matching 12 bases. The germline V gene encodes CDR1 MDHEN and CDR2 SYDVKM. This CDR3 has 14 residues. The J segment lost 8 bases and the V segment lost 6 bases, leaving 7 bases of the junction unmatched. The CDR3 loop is CASRAGTGGGGYTF. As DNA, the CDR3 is TGTGCCAGCAGAGCCGGGACAGGGGGCGGCGGCTACACCTTC.

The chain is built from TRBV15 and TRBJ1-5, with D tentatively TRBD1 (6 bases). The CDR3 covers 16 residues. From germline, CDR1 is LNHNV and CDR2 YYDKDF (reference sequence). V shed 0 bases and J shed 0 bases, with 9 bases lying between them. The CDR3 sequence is CATSRDLTGSNQPQHF. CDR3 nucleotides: TGTGCCACCAGCAGAGATCTGACAGGTAGCAATCAGCCCCAGCATTTT.

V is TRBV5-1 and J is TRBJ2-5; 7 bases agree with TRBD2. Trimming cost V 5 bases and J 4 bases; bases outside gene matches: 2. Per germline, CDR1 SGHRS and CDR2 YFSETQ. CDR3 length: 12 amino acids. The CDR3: CASRGGVETQYF. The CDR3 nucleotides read TGCGCCAGCAGGGGGGGGGTAGAGACCCAGTACTTC.

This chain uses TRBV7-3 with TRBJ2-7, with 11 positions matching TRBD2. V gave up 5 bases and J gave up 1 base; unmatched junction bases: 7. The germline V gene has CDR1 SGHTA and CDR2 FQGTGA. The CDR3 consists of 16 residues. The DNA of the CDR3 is TGTGCCAGCAGCAAGGGAGGGACTAGCGGTTCCTACGAGCAGTACTTC. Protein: CASSKGGTSGSYEQYF.

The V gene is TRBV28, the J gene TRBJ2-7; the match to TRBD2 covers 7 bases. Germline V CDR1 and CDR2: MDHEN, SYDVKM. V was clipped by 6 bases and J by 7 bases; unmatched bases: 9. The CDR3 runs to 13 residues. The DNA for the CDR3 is TGTGCCAGCAGGGGGGGGATAGCAGGGGAGCAGTACTTC. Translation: CASRGGIAGEQYF.

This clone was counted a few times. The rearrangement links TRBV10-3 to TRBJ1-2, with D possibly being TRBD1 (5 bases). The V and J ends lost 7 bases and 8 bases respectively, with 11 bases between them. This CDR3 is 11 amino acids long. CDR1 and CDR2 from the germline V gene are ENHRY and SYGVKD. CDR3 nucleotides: TGTGCCATCACCGGGGCGAGGGGCTACACCTTC. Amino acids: CAITGARGYTF.

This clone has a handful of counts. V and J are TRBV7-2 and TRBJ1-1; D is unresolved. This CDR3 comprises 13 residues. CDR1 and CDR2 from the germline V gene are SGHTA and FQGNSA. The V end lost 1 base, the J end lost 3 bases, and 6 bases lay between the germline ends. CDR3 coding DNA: TGTGCCAGCAGCTTAGAGGCTTACACTGAAGCTTTCTTT. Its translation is CASSLEAYTEAFF.

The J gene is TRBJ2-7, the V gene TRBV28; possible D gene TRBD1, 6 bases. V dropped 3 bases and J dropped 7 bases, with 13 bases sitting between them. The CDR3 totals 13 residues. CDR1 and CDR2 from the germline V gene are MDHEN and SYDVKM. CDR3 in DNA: TGTGCCAGCAGTTTGGGACAACTTGAAGAGCAGTACTTC. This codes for CASSLGQLEEQYF.

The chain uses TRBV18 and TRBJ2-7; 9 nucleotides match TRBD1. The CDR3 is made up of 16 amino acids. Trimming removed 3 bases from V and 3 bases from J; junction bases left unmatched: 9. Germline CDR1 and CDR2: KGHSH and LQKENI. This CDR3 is CASSPQQGAEIYEQYF. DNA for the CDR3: TGTGCCAGCTCACCCCAACAGGGGGCAGAGATCTACGAGCAGTACTTC.

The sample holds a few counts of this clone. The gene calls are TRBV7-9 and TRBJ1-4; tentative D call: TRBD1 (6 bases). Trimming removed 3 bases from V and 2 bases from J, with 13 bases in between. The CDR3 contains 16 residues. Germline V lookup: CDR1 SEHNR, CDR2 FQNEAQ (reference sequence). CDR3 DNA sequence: TGTGCCAGCAGCTTTACCGGGACAAACACTAATGAAAAACTGTTTTTT. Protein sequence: CASSFTGTNTNEKLFF. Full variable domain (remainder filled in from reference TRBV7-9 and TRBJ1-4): DTGVSQNPRHKITKRGQNVTFRCDPISEHNRLYWYRQTLGQGPEFLTYFQNEAQLEKSRLLSDRFSAERPKGSFSTLEIQRTEQGDSAMYLCASSFTGTNTNEKLFFGSGTQLSVL.

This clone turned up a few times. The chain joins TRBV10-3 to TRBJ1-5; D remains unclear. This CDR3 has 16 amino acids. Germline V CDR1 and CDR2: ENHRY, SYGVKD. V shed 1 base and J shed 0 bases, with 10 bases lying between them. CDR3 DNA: TGTGCCATCAGTGAGTACGGGATCCCTAGCAATCAGCCCCAGCATTTT. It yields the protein CAISEYGIPSNQPQHF.

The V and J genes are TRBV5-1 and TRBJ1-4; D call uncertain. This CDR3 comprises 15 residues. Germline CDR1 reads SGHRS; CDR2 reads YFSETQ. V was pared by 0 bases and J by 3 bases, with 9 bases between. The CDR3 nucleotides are TGCGCCAGCAGCTTGGAGTGGTTTGCTAATGAAAAACTGTTTTTT. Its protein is CASSLEWFANEKLFF.